In its sample, the clone carrying this T cell receptor beta chain was seen a few times. Its specificity is not known. The CDR3 contains 17 residues. Germline V lookup: CDR1 LGHNA, CDR2 YNFKEQ. With V trimmed by 1 base and J by 4 bases, 8 bases remained unmatched. The data were taken from a study of beta chain features in type 1 diabetes. About the research overall: All of the samples together had 85 million to 130 million sorted cells examined. Study results and caveats: Among patients, naive, central memory and Treg TCRB repertoires appeared more similar than among healthy donors. No resolution was reached here on whether HLA type influences TCRB rearrangement. High TCR expression in some cells could lead to their over-representation in cDNA sequencing. The study found moderately but significantly shorter TCRB CDR3s in all four CD4+ subsets of Type 1 diabetes patients.

TCRB transcripts that were expressed got sequenced, as all of the isolated RNA had been reverse transcribed. Measured with immunoSEQ multiplex PCR; TCRdb has only the in-frame clones, and not every one. This table has approximately 600,000 clones, around 12% appearing once. The sample taken for sequencing was naive CD4+ T cells from blood. V usage is TRBV4-2 and J usage is TRBJ1-2; 11 nucleotides agree with TRBD1. This TCR was recovered from a man aged 30 to 45 with type 1 diabetes. This CDR3 is CASSQGTGGEDGYGYTF. CDR3 DNA sequence: TGTGCCAGCAGCCAAGGGACAGGGGGCGAGGATGGCTATGGCTACACCTTC.